The 18 T cell receptor beta chains presented below share a single source sample, sequenced in a study of T cells in Graves' hyperthyroidism and ophthalmopathy. It was RNA transcripts that yielded the amplified TCR beta CDR3 regions. A set of HTBI primers served as the primers for a first-round RT-PCR of the TCR CDR3. TCRdb called the multiplex PCR reads again in MiXCR, with one record for every CDR3 protein. The table records 700,000 to 950,000 distinct CDR3 sequences, 30% to 40% of them present only once. The sequencing sample was made of blood. The receptor set was obtained from a woman in her forties with Graves' hyperthyroidism.

This clonotype came up many times. This chain's CDR3 is CASMGMNTEAFF. The DNA of the CDR3 is TGCGCCAGCATGGGCATGAACACTGAAGCTTTCTTT. The chain couples TRBV10-2 to TRBJ1-1; D remains unclear. Germline loops: CDR1 WSHSY, CDR2 SAAADI. CDR3 length equals 12 residues. V lost 7 bases and J lost 0, with 6 bases in between.

This clonotype turned up a few times. V and J are TRBV29-1 and TRBJ1-4; 11 bases agree with TRBD1. The trim removed 6 bases at V and 10 bases at J, leaving 7 bases unmatched. Germline CDR1 reads SQVTM; CDR2 reads ANQGSEA. The CDR3 length is 13 residues. The chain's CDR3 is CSVIIGTGGKLFF. In DNA form, the CDR3 reads TGCAGCGTCATAATAGGGACAGGGGGAAAACTGTTTTTT.

This clonotype was seen more than once but under ten times. The chain couples TRBV9 to TRBJ1-3; a possible D gene is TRBD1 (6 bases). Germline V lookup: CDR1 SGDLS, CDR2 YYNGEE. V was shortened by 0 bases and J by 0 bases, with 13 bases between the two germline ends. The CDR3 runs 17 residues. This CDR3 reads CASSVESWTDSGNTIYF. The CDR3 region has the DNA TGTGCCAGCAGCGTAGAATCTTGGACAGACTCTGGAAACACCATATATTTT.

The CDR3 nucleotides are TGCAGCGCTAGGACAGGGGTTCAGCCCCAGCATTTT. Translating gives CSARTGVQPQHF. This chain connects TRBV29-1 to TRBJ1-5, with 9 bases matching TRBD1. The CDR3 contains 12 residues. Trimming cost V 7 bases and J 6 bases; bases outside gene matches: 4. CDR1 and CDR2 (germline): SQVTM, ANQGSEA.

For this clonotype: Given the absence of the conserved phenylalanine or tryptophan at the CDR3 end, a read error is likely. The chain uses TRBV20-1 and TRBJ1-1, with D hard to call. The length of the CDR3 is 11 residues. The germline V and J ends were trimmed by 6 bases and 0 bases, with 5 bases remaining between them. Germline V gene sequence: CDR1 DFQATT, CDR2 SNEGSKA (reference sequence). CDR3 region: CSARLNTEAFL. CDR3 nucleotides: TGCAGTGCACGGTTGAACACTGAAGCTTTCCTT.

This chain links TRBV7-2 with TRBJ2-3, with D perhaps TRBD2 (7 bases). CDR1 and CDR2 (germline): SGHTA, FQGNSA. The CDR3 is 16 residues long. The ends were cut back, 8 bases at V and 2 bases at J, with 20 bases in the middle. This chain's CDR3 is CASQAGAGLPTDTQYF. The CDR3 DNA follows: TGTGCCAGCCAGGCGGGGGCGGGATTGCCCACAGATACGCAGTATTTT.

This clonotype appeared many times. The chain joins TRBV14 to TRBJ1-2; 7 bases align to TRBD1. V was clipped by 4 bases and J by 2 bases; unmatched bases: 7. Germline V lookup: CDR1 SGHDN, CDR2 FVKESK. The CDR3 spans 15 residues. DNA for the CDR3: TGTGCCAGCAGCCCCCGAGCGGGACAGAACTATGGCTACACCTTC. Protein product: CASSPRAGQNYGYTF.

This clonotype was seen more than once but under ten times. The chain has TRBV6-5 and TRBJ1-1, with D unresolved. Deletions cut 4 bases from V and 6 bases from J, with 15 bases between. Germline V gene lookup returns CDR1 MNHEY and CDR2 SVGAGI. The CDR3 covers 14 residues. DNA for the CDR3: TGTGCCAGCAGTTCGCGGGCCAGTCGCGCTGAAGCTTTCTTT. Translated, it gives CASSSRASRAEAFF.

The sample holds a few counts of this clonotype. This chain joins TRBV13 and TRBJ2-7; the match to TRBD1 covers 8 bases. V dropped 4 bases and J dropped 2; count of bases not matched to a gene: 10. Per the germline V gene, CDR1 is PRHDT and CDR2 is FYEKMQ (reference sequence). The length of the CDR3 is 16 residues. The CDR3 sequence is CASSSDPGQAPYEQYF. CDR3 DNA: TGTGCCAGCAGCTCGGATCCGGGACAGGCCCCCTACGAGCAGTACTTC.

This clonotype has ten or more counts. This rearrangement joins TRBV25-1 to TRBJ2-7; tentatively, D is TRBD1 (6 bases). V was shortened by 3 bases and J by 6 bases, with 24 bases between the two germline ends. The CDR3 has 17 residues. Germline CDR1 and CDR2: MGHDK and SYGVNS. CDR3 in amino acids: CASSDPRTGTYRGEQYF. As DNA, the CDR3 is TGTGCCAGCAGTGATCCACGCACAGGGACGTATCGGGGCGAGCAGTACTTC.

This clonotype was seen at least ten times. CDR3 sequence reads: CSVDGGSGEKLFF. The CDR3 region has the DNA TGCAGCGTTGACGGGGGCTCGGGTGAAAAACTGTTTTTT. This chain connects TRBV29-1 to TRBJ1-4; possibly TRBD1 for D (6 bases). Between the trimmed V and J ends, which lost 3 bases and 7 bases, there was a span of 12 bases. CDR3 size: 13 residues. Germline V gene sequence: CDR1 SQVTM, CDR2 ANQGSEA.

CDR3 DNA: TGTGCCACCAGCAGAGACCGGAAGGGCGAAAAACTGTTTTTT. Translated: CATSRDRKGEKLFF. This sequence joins TRBV15 and TRBJ1-4, with unresolved D. The V gene lost 0 bases and the J gene lost 8 bases, with 10 bases spanning the gap. The CDR3 spans 14 residues. The germline V gene encodes CDR1 LNHNV and CDR2 YYDKDF (reference sequence).

The table lists this clonotype with many counts. The J gene is TRBJ2-5, the V gene TRBV10-3; 8 bases are a match to TRBD2. Trimming took 11 bases from V and 6 from J; bases not matched to a gene: 11. Germline V gene data show CDR1 as ENHRY and CDR2 as SYGVKD. This CDR3 comprises 13 residues. The CDR3 is CAAGGGLAKTQYF. In DNA form, the CDR3 reads TGTGCCGCCGGGGGGGGCCTAGCGAAGACCCAGTACTTC.

In this sample, this clonotype turned up many times. The chain carries TRBV29-1 and TRBJ1-1; unclear D gene. V lost 6 bases and J 3 bases, leaving 17 bases between the germline ends. This CDR3 contains 14 residues. CDR1 SQVTM and CDR2 ANQGSEA come from the germline V gene. For the CDR3, the DNA is TGCAGCGTGCGAGCTGGGCATGAGGACACTGAAGCTTTCTTT. Encoded protein: CSVRAGHEDTEAFF.

Concerning this clonotype: This sequence may be a read error, since a much larger clone differs from it by one base. This chain links TRBV20-1 with TRBJ2-7; D unclear. There are 12 residues in the CDR3. Germline values: CDR1 DFQATT, CDR2 SNEGSKA (reference sequence). The DNA for the CDR3 is TGCAGTGCTGGACGGATAGCCTACGGGCAGTACTTC. Residues: CSAGRIAYGQYF.

A few counts support this clonotype. The chain combines TRBV7-6 with TRBJ2-1; D gene ambiguous. Per the germline V gene, CDR1 is SGHVS and CDR2 is FNYEAQ. With 5 bases removed from V and 6 bases from J, the gap between germline ends came to 11 bases. This CDR3 has 13 amino acids. CDR3 sequence reads: CASSVPALNEQFF. CDR3 DNA sequence: TGTGCCAGCAGCGTACCAGCCCTCAATGAGCAGTTCTTC.

The gene calls are TRBV6-5 and TRBJ1-2, with TRBD1 as a possible D gene (6 bases). CDR1 MNHEY and CDR2 SVGAGI come from the germline V gene. Trimming stripped 2 bases from V and 6 bases from J, with 13 bases between. This CDR3 has 14 residues. CDR3 loop: CASSYRDTSNGYTF. The DNA of the CDR3 is TGTGCCAGCAGTTACCGGGACACATCAAATGGCTACACCTTC.

This clonotype was picked up many times. The genes are TRBV12-3 or TRBV12-4 and TRBJ1-1; no clear D. The CDR3 consists of 15 residues. V lost 1 base to trimming and J lost 0 bases, with 9 bases between them. The CDR3 here is CASSLGHYMNTEAFF. CDR3 nucleotides: TGTGCCAGCAGTTTAGGGCACTACATGAACACTGAAGCTTTCTTT.